The 11 T cell receptor beta chains presented below share a single source sample, sequenced in a study of cytomegalovirus exposure and HLA in healthy donors (dated by TCRdb to about 2017). The library was built by means of the immunoSEQ multiplex PCR assay. This immuneACCESS table, as held by TCRdb, lists in-frame sequences with V and J called but not all clones. Of the missing ones, under half trace to an unresolved V gene in checked studies; the others have no known cause. The sample table records 100,000 to 150,000 clones; roughly 95% of these occur just once. The ten largest clones take up about 1.7% of the sample. The specimen was PBMCs. The origin of the receptors is a man between 18 and 35 years old in good health and CMV-seronegative.

The rearrangement links TRBV19 to TRBJ2-1; a weak D match, TRBD1 (6 bases). The germline V gene encodes CDR1 LNHDA and CDR2 SQIVND (reference sequence). CDR3 length: 14 residues. V shed 5 bases and J shed 9 bases, with 17 bases lying between them. This chain's CDR3 is CASSLTPGVSEQFF. CDR3 nucleotide sequence: TGTGCCAGTAGTCTAACCCCAGGGGTGAGTGAGCAGTTCTTC.

The chain carries TRBV5-1 and TRBJ2-1; D call uncertain. The CDR3 totals 11 residues. V was clipped by 0 bases and J by 9 bases, with 4 bases between them. Germline V gene sequence: CDR1 SGHRS, CDR2 YFSETQ. The CDR3 sequence: CASSLGGEQFF. In DNA form, the CDR3 reads TGCGCCAGCAGCTTGGGCGGTGAGCAGTTCTTC.

The rearrangement joins TRBV7-2 to TRBJ1-1; 8 bases line up with TRBD1. This CDR3 is 13 amino acids long. The V gene's germline CDR1 is SGHTA and CDR2 FQGNSA. The ends lost 4 bases at V and 4 bases at J; junction bases unmatched: 2. The CDR3 loop reads CASSYGTGTEAFF. The CDR3 nucleotides are TGTGCCAGCAGCTACGGGACAGGCACTGAAGCTTTCTTT.

The sample holds one count of this clone. The chain couples TRBV13 to TRBJ2-4, with D perhaps matching TRBD1 (5 bases). Per germline, CDR1 PRHDT and CDR2 FYEKMQ (reference sequence). The CDR3 extends over 15 amino acids. With 4 bases removed from V and 4 bases from J, the gap between germline ends came to 14 bases. As DNA, the CDR3 is TGTGCCAGCAGCTCGACCTCGGACACGAAAAACATTCAGTACTTC. It encodes CASSSTSDTKNIQYF.

The chain carries TRBV7-2 and TRBJ2-3, with D tentatively TRBD2 (5 bases). The CDR3 runs 16 residues. Deletions cut 3 bases from V and 2 bases from J, with 15 bases between. Germline CDR1 and CDR2: SGHTA and FQGNSA. The CDR3 DNA sequence: TGTGCCAGCAGCTTCCCACGGGAACCCCTCACAGATACGCAGTATTTT. Encoded protein: CASSFPREPLTDTQYF.

The chain recombines TRBV28 with TRBJ2-1; D ambiguous. The V and J ends lost 10 bases and 1 base respectively, with 14 bases between them. CDR1 MDHEN and CDR2 SYDVKM come from the germline V gene. The CDR3 spans 14 residues. CDR3 loop: CATAARSSYNEQFF. The DNA of the CDR3 is TGTGCCACCGCCGCCAGGTCATCCTACAATGAGCAGTTCTTC.

The chain employs TRBV28 and TRBJ1-5; D is unclear. V was pared by 2 bases and J by 7 bases, with 12 bases between. Germline loops: CDR1 MDHEN, CDR2 SYDVKM. The CDR3 length is 14 residues. The CDR3 loop is CASSLAGRRQPQHF. The CDR3 nucleotides read TGTGCCAGCAGTTTAGCGGGGAGGAGGCAGCCCCAGCATTTT.

The rearrangement joins TRBV4-3 to TRBJ1-2; D is uncertain. V lost 0 bases to trimming and J lost 1 base, with 12 bases between them. The CDR3 extends over 16 amino acids. Looked up from germline, CDR1 is LGHNA and CDR2 is YSLEER. The CDR3 bases are TGCGCCAGCAGCCAAGACCCCCTGGGAGTTAACTATGGCTACACCTTC. Translated: CASSQDPLGVNYGYTF.

The chain employs TRBV29-1 and TRBJ2-3; tentative D call: TRBD1 (6 bases). The germline V gene has CDR1 SQVTM and CDR2 ANQGSEA. The CDR3 loop spans 14 amino acids. Trimming removed 4 bases from V and 3 bases from J, with 14 bases in between. Written as DNA, the CDR3 is TGCAGCGTTGGGCCTAGCAGGGGAACAGATACGCAGTATTTT. Translation gives CSVGPSRGTDTQYF.

This clone was seen a few times. The chain has TRBV19 and TRBJ2-1, with a weak D call TRBD1 (6 bases). V dropped 7 bases and J dropped 9 bases, with 25 bases sitting between them. Germline V CDR1 and CDR2: LNHDA, SQIVND (reference sequence). The CDR3 spans 16 residues. CDR3 nucleotide sequence: TGTGCCAGTACCATTCACCCCCCAGGGGAAGGAGCTGAGCAGTTCTTC. Translation gives CASTIHPPGEGAEQFF. The full variable domain, its missing parts supplied by reference TRBV19 and TRBJ2-1, is DGGITQSPKYLFRKEGQNVTLSCEQNLNHDAMYWYRQDPGQGLRLIYYSQIVNDFQKGDIAEGYSVSREKKESFPLTVTSAQKNPTAFYLCASTIHPPGEGAEQFFGPGTRLTVL.

The gene calls are TRBV13 and TRBJ2-1; possible D gene TRBD2, 6 bases. Trimming left V 4 bases short and J 5 bases short, with 9 bases between. The CDR3 runs to 13 residues. Germline V lookup: CDR1 PRHDT, CDR2 FYEKMQ (reference sequence). DNA of the CDR3: TGTGCCAGCAGCTCGGGACTCCACAATGAGCAGTTCTTC. Its protein product is CASSSGLHNEQFF.